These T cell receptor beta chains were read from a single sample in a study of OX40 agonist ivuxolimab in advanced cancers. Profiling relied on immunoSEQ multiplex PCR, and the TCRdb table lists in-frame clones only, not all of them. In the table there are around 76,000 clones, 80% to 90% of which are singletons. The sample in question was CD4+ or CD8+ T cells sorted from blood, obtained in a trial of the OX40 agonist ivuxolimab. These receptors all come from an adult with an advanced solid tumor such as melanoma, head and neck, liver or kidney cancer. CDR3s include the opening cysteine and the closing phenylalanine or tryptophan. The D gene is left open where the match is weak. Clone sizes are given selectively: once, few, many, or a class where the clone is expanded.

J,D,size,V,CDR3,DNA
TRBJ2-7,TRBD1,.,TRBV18,CASSPATGGISYEQYF,TGTGCCAGCTCACCAGCCACAGGGGGCATATCCTACGAGCAGTACTTC
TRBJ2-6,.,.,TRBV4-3,CASSQEWGRSGANVLTF,TGCGCCAGCAGCCAAGAATGGGGCCGCTCTGGGGCCAACGTCCTGACTTTC
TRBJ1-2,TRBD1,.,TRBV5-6,CASSLDGHTGDYGYTF,TGTGCCAGCAGCTTGGACGGTCATACAGGGGACTATGGCTACACCTTC
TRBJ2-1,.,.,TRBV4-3,CASSQRGRGHANEQFF,TGCGCCAGCAGCCAACGCGGAAGGGGCCACGCCAATGAGCAGTTCTTC
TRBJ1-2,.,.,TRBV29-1,CSVQTGYGYTF,TGCAGCGTACAGACAGGATATGGCTACACCTTC
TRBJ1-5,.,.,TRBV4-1,CASSQARSNQPQHF,TGCGCCAGCAGCCAGGCCAGAAGCAATCAGCCCCAGCATTTT
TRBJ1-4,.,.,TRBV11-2,CASSPRTENEKLFF,TGTGCCAGCAGCCCCAGGACGGAGAATGAAAAACTGTTTTTT
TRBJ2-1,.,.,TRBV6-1,CASRLLNNEQFF,TGTGCCAGCAGACTACTGAACAATGAGCAGTTCTTC
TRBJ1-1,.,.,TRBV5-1,CASSLAPPNTEAFF,TGCGCCAGCAGCTTGGCGCCCCCGAACACTGAAGCTTTCTTT
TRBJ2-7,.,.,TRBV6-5,CASSYLARDEQYF,TGTGCCAGCAGTTATCTGGCGCGTGACGAGCAGTACTTC
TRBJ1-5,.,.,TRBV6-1,CASRGESQPQHF,TGTGCCAGCAGAGGAGAGAGTCAGCCCCAGCATTTT
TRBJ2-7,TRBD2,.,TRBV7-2,CASSGSSGRTYEQYF,TGTGCCAGCAGCGGAAGCAGCGGGAGGACCTACGAGCAGTACTTC
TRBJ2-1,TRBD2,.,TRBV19,CASSLQRPAGGPGEQFF,TGTGCCAGTAGCCTCCAAAGACCAGCGGGGGGGCCGGGAGAGCAGTTCTTC
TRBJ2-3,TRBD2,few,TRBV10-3,CAIRGGWATDTQYF,TGTGCCATCAGGGGGGGGTGGGCAACAGATACGCAGTATTTT
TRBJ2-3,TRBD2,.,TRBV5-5,CASSTTGGPSANTQYF,TGTGCCAGCAGTACGACGGGGGGGCCTTCCGCGAATACGCAGTATTTT
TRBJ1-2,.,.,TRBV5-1,CASSLGQTSNYGYTF,TGCGCCAGCAGCTTGGGCCAGACTTCTAACTATGGCTACACCTTC
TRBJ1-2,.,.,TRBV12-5,CASGLGQTYGYTF,TGTGCTAGTGGTTTGGGACAGACGTATGGCTACACCTTC
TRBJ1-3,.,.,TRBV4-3,CASSRQGLSGNTIYF,TGCGCCAGCAGCCGCCAGGGCCTCTCTGGAAACACCATATATTTT
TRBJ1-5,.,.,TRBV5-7,CASSVDSPSQPQHF,TGTGCCAGCAGCGTTGACAGCCCTTCCCAGCCCCAGCATTTT
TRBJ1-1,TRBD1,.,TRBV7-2,CASCPDRGQWNTEAFF,TGTGCCAGCTGCCCCGACAGGGGGCAATGGAACACTGAAGCTTTCTTT
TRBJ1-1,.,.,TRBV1,CTSVYMREGGTEAFF,TGCACCAGCGTTTATATGAGGGAGGGGGGGACTGAAGCTTTCTTT
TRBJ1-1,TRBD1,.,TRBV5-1,CASSQTTGRANTEAFF,TGCGCCAGCAGCCAGACGACAGGGAGGGCGAACACTGAAGCTTTCTTT
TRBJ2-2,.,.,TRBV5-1,CASSLSGVRTGELFF,TGCGCCAGCAGCCTGAGTGGGGTGAGGACCGGGGAGCTGTTTTTT
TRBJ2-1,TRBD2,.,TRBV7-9,CASSSLAGRRPTYNEQFF,TGTGCCAGCAGCTCGCTAGCGGGGCGGAGACCGACTTACAATGAGCAGTTCTTC
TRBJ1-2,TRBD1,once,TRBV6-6,CASSYGDRGRGYTF,TGTGCCAGCAGTTACGGGGACAGGGGTCGAGGCTACACCTTC
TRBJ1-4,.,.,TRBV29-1,CSVGTDNEKLFF,TGCAGCGTTGGTACAGATAATGAAAAACTGTTTTTT
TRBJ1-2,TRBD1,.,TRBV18,CASSPSGTGDFGYTF,TGTGCCAGCTCACCGTCCGGGACAGGGGATTTTGGCTACACCTTC
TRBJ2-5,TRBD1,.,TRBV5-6,CASSLAETGGLLVETQYF,TGTGCCAGCAGCTTGGCCGAGACAGGGGGTTTGTTGGTCGAGACCCAGTACTTC
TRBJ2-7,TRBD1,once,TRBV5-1,CASSWDRDYEQYF,TGCGCCAGCAGCTGGGACAGGGACTACGAGCAGTACTTC
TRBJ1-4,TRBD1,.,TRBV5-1,CASSLTGGAQEKLFF,TGCGCCAGCAGCTTGACAGGGGGCGCACAGGAAAAACTGTTTTTT
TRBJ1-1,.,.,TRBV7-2,CASSYTQGTEAFF,TGTGCCAGCAGTTATACACAGGGCACTGAAGCTTTCTTT
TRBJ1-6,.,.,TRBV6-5,CASSDYNSYNSPLHF,TGTGCCAGCAGTGACTACAACTCCTATAATTCACCCCTCCACTTT
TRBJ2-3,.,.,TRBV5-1,CASSLEGRGGRTDTQYF,TGCGCCAGCAGCTTGGAGGGCCGAGGCGGGCGCACAGATACGCAGTATTTT
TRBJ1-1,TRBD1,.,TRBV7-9,CASSLGQGARFAFF,TGTGCCAGCAGCTTAGGACAGGGGGCGCGTTTTGCTTTCTTT
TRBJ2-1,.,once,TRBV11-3,CASSFSGNNEQFF,TGTGCCAGCAGCTTTTCGGGGAATAATGAGCAGTTCTTC
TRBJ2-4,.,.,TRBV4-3,CASSQESQAFIQYF,TGCGCCAGCAGCCAAGAGAGCCAGGCGTTTATTCAGTACTTC
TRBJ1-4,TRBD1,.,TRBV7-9,CASSPGQGHEKLFF,TGTGCCAGCAGCCCCGGACAGGGGCATGAAAAACTGTTTTTT
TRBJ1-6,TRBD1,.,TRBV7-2,CASSFMTGRNSPLHF,TGTGCCAGCAGCTTTATGACAGGGAGGAATTCACCCCTCCACTTT
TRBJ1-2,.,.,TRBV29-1,CSLEKGSSGYTF,TGCAGCTTAGAAAAGGGATCCAGTGGCTACACCTTC
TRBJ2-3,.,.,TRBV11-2,CASSSYTDTQYF,TGTGCCAGCAGCTCGTACACAGATACGCAGTATTTT
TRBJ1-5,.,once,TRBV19,CASSIFGRPQPQHF,TGTGCCAGTAGTATTTTCGGAAGGCCCCAGCCCCAGCATTTT
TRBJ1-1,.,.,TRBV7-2,CASSLSANTEAFF,TGTGCCAGCAGCTTAAGTGCGAACACTGAAGCTTTCTTT
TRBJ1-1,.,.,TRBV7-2,CASSKGLGTEAFF,TGTGCCAGCAGCAAGGGCTTGGGCACTGAAGCTTTCTTT
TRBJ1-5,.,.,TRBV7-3,CASSSGGAQPQHF,TGTGCCAGCAGTAGCGGGGGGGCTCAGCCCCAGCATTTT
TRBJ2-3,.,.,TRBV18,CASSSATRTDTQYF,TGTGCCAGCTCATCGGCAACCCGCACAGATACGCAGTATTTT
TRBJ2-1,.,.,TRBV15,CATSRDRGGRIDEQFF,TGTGCCACCAGCAGAGATCGTGGGGGGCGCATAGATGAGCAGTTCTTC
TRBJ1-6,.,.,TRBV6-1,CASSEAGGSSPLHF,TGTGCCAGCAGTGAAGCGGGCGGTTCTTCACCCCTCCACTTT
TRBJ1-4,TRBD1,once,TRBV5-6,CASSEQGAANEKLFF,TGTGCCAGCAGCGAACAGGGGGCGGCTAATGAAAAACTGTTTTTT
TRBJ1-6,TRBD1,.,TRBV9,CASSVTGDNSPLHF,TGTGCCAGCAGCGTAACAGGGGATAATTCACCCCTCCACTTT
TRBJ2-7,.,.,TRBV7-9,CAGRTGNWNEQYF,TGTGCCGGCCGGACCGGGAATTGGAACGAGCAGTACTTC
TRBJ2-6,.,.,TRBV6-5,CASSYDGSAGANVLTF,TGTGCCAGCAGTTACGACGGCTCCGCTGGGGCCAACGTCCTGACTTTC